The 12 T cell receptor beta chains given below trace back to one sample, sequenced in a study of blood T cell repertoires in COVID-19. The protocol was immunoSEQ multiplex PCR, while the TCRdb copy is restricted to in-frame clones and leaves out a portion. The data contain about 200,000 clones, approximately 84% of them seen just once; the ten biggest clones take up approximately 5.1%. Sequenced: peripheral blood. All receptors derive from a woman in her 70s with active or convalescent COVID-19.

The chain uses TRBV7-3 and TRBJ2-3; 7 bases line up with TRBD2. The CDR3 runs 16 residues. Germline assignment: CDR1 SGHTA and CDR2 FQGTGA. Germline trimming cut 5 bases from V and 0 bases from J; bases unmatched to any gene: 8. The chain's CDR3 is CASSRRAGDSTDTQYF. CDR3 DNA sequence: TGTGCCAGCAGCCGACGGGCGGGAGATAGCACAGATACGCAGTATTTT.

The gene calls are TRBV7-9 and TRBJ1-1, with TRBD1 identical over 7 bases. V gave up 4 bases and J gave up 3 bases; unmatched junction bases: 8. CDR3 length equals 15 residues. Germline loops: CDR1 SEHNR, CDR2 FQNEAQ (reference sequence). CDR3 residues: CASSSGQRDYTEAFF. CDR3 sequence (DNA): TGTGCCAGCAGCTCGGGACAGAGAGATTACACTGAAGCTTTCTTT.

This chain uses TRBV19 with TRBJ2-1; 8 bases match TRBD2. The V and J ends lost 11 bases and 0 bases, in that order; junction bases with no gene match: 12. The length of the CDR3 is 16 residues. Looked up from germline, CDR1 is LNHDA and CDR2 is SQIVND (reference sequence). CDR3 bases: TGTGCCCTGCTAGTTCTCAGCGGGAGCTCCTACAATGAGCAGTTCTTC. It is translated as CALLVLSGSSYNEQFF.

This sequence joins TRBV5-6 and TRBJ2-5, with D perhaps TRBD2 (6 bases). Germline CDR1 is SGHDT and CDR2 is YYEEEE. This CDR3 is built from 17 residues. Trimming shortened V by 2 bases and J by 5 bases, and 22 bases separated the two germline ends. The CDR3 loop reads CASSFLGAAAGRETQYF. CDR3 sequence (DNA): TGTGCCAGCAGCTTCCTTGGAGCAGCGGCAGGGAGGGAGACCCAGTACTTC.

The CDR3 region is CASSFQSGTGTVGSPLHF. The CDR3 region has the DNA TGTGCCAGCAGTTTCCAATCTGGGACAGGGACCGTGGGGTCACCCCTCCACTTT. The chain couples TRBV27 to TRBJ1-6; the match to TRBD1 covers 9 bases. The CDR3 spans 18 residues. Germline-derived CDR1 and CDR2 are MNHEY and SMNVEV (reference sequence). V lost 3 bases to trimming and J lost 10 bases; unmatched junction nucleotides: 16.

The chain carries TRBV2 and TRBJ2-2; weak D call: TRBD2 (5 bases). CDR3 length equals 15 residues. Trimming cost V 4 bases and J 7 bases, with 16 bases left between them. Germline CDR1 reads SNHLY; CDR2 reads FYNNEI. This CDR3 is CASSGRGLDSGELFF. CDR3 DNA: TGTGCCAGCAGTGGTCGAGGACTGGATAGCGGGGAGCTGTTTTTT.

This clone was counted between two and nine times. The gene calls are TRBV5-4 and TRBJ1-6, with 7 bases matching TRBD1. Looked up from germline, CDR1 is SGHNT and CDR2 is YYREEE (reference sequence). V dropped 4 bases and J dropped 10; count of bases not matched to a gene: 8. The CDR3 is 14 residues long. The chain's CDR3 is CASSIENRGSPLHF. CDR3 sequence (DNA): TGTGCCAGCAGCATTGAGAACAGGGGATCACCCCTCCACTTT.

In this sample, this clone turned up many times. The V call is TRBV5-6, the J call TRBJ2-1; 8 nucleotides agree with TRBD2. Germline V gene sequence: CDR1 SGHDT, CDR2 YYEEEE. The length of the CDR3 is 15 residues. The ends lost 2 bases at V and 7 bases at J; junction bases unmatched: 8. The CDR3 DNA reads TGTGCCAGCAGCTTCGTGAGCGGGAGTTTGAATGAGCAGTTCTTC. Encoded protein: CASSFVSGSLNEQFF.

On this clone: Other DNA sequences of this sample code for an identical CDR3. The genes are TRBV11-3 and TRBJ2-1, with TRBD1 matching over 8 bases. The trim removed 4 bases at V and 1 base at J, leaving 3 bases unmatched. CDR3 size: 15 residues. CDR1 is SGHNT and CDR2 is YENEEA in the germline V gene. CDR3 bases: TGTGCCAGCAGCTCTCGACAGGGGTCCTACAATGAGCAGTTCTTC. This encodes CASSSRQGSYNEQFF.

The V and J genes are TRBV21-1 and TRBJ1-3; no check of the table's D call, TRBD1, against the DNA was made. TRBV21-1 is deemed a pseudogene. The length of the CDR3 is 20 residues. Written as DNA, the CDR3 is TGTGCCAGCAGCAAAGACCTAAGGGGACAGAAACCTCAATCTGGAAACACCATATATTTT. Amino acid sequence: CASSKDLRGQKPQSGNTIYF.

This clone showed up just a few times. The chain is built from TRBV18 and TRBJ2-2; a weak D match, TRBD1 (6 bases). Trimming left V 1 base short and J 4 bases short, with 13 bases between. CDR3 length: 16 residues. Looked up from germline, CDR1 is KGHSH and CDR2 is LQKENI. CDR3 sequence reads: CASSPRRQVGTGELFF. The CDR3 bases are TGTGCCAGCTCACCACGGAGACAGGTTGGCACCGGGGAGCTGTTTTTT.

V gene TRBV28 combines with J gene TRBJ1-3; D is uncertain. This CDR3 contains 13 residues. Germline values: CDR1 MDHEN, CDR2 SYDVKM. V was cut by 5 bases and J by 3 bases, with 8 bases left in between. The DNA for the CDR3 is TGTGCCAGCAGTCCACAGTTTGGAAACACCATATATTTT. Amino acids: CASSPQFGNTIYF.